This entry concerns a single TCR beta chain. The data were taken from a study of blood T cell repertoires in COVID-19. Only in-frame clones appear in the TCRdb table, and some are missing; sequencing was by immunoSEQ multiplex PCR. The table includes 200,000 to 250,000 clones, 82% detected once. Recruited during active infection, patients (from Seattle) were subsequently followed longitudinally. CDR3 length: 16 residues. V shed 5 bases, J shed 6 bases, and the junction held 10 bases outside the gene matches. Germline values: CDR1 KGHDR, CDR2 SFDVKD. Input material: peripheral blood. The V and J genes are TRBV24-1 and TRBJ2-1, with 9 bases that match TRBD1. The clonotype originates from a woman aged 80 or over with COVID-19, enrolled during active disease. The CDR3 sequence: CATSAGGGQGPNEQFF. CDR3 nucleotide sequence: TGTGCCACCAGTGCAGGGGGGGGACAGGGCCCCAATGAGCAGTTCTTC.